This T cell receptor (beta chain) appears in the sequencing data of a study of blood T cell repertoires in COVID-19. At the level of the study: The United States, Italy and Spain provided the acute and convalescent COVID-19 samples. T cells, B-cell-depleted T cells, or PBMCs provided the cDNA or gDNA that served as material.

The CDR3 has 14 residues. Germline lookup yields CDR1 MRHNA and CDR2 SNTAGT. V lost 5 bases, J lost 5 bases, and 12 bases lay in between. In the source study's methods: The assay estimated nucleated cells by amplifying reference gene primers. Assay: immunoSEQ multiplex PCR; the TCRdb copy retains only in-frame clones and omits some. V and J calls and clone size follow that table, whereas D and trimming were derived from the DNA. The sample yields approximately 410,000 clones, roughly 88% seen once. The TCR originated in a woman between 25 and 40 years old with active or convalescent COVID-19. Material: peripheral blood. The V call is TRBV6-4, the J call TRBJ2-2; possibly TRBD2 for D (6 bases). The CDR3 spells CASSTGDVTGELFF. The CDR3 bases are TGTGCCAGCAGTACGGGAGACGTTACCGGGGAGCTGTTTTTT.